This TCR beta chain was retrieved from a study of beta chain features in type 1 diabetes. Whole-study results and caveats: Patients' naive, central memory and regulatory TCRB repertoires appeared more alike than those of healthy donors. Sequencing used cDNA, and cells with high TCR expression could therefore be over-represented. The analysis here could not establish whether HLA type shapes TCRB rearrangement.

The investigators reverse transcribed all of the isolated RNA, so they sequenced expressed TCRB transcripts. Sequenced by immunoSEQ multiplex PCR; TCRdb stores in-frame clones only, minus some. The data show 250,000 or so clones, 25% to 30% seen once. Concerning this clone itself: What it binds is unknown.

CDR3 size: 11 residues. CDR1 is DFQATT and CDR2 is SNEGSKA in the germline V gene (reference sequence). Trimming removed 3 bases at V and 10 bases at J, with 10 bases between. Sample: central memory CD4+ T cells from blood. The chain couples TRBV20-1 to TRBJ2-1; D is undetermined. This receptor was obtained from a man aged 25-40 years in good health. The CDR3 nucleotides are TGCAGTGCTAGTTTCGGCTGGGAGCAGTTCTTC. It specifies CSASFGWEQFF.